Shown below are 28 T cell receptor beta chains from a single sample sequenced in a study of metastatic and nonmetastatic thyroid tumors. Via MiXCR, TCRdb re-called the PCR reads. The sample carries about 9,000 clones, about 15% recorded once. No treatment had been given to any patient before thyroid surgery. Sequenced material: blood. Every receptor here comes from a female donor with papillary thyroid cancer or a benign thyroid nodule (not recorded which). Some clones in this sample may be carry-over from other donors' samples.

The sample holds a few counts of this clone. This may stem from a read error, because a much larger clone lies one nucleotide away. The chain has TRBV3-1 and TRBJ1-1; D is unclear. Trimming pared 1 base from V and 3 bases from J, leaving 21 bases between. Germline loops: CDR1 LGHDT, CDR2 YNNKEL (reference sequence). CDR3 length: 18 residues. CDR3 loop: CASSQVITPVQRDTEAFF. CDR3 DNA: TGTGCCAGCAGCCAAGTAATAACACCGGTGCAGAGGGACACTGAAGCTTTCTTT.

Turning to this clone: This may stem from a read error, because a much larger clone lies one nucleotide away. This sample includes further DNA sequences coding for the same CDR3. The rearrangement uses TRBV6-4 and TRBJ2-1; 10 bases fit TRBD2. Germline V gives CDR1 MRHNA, CDR2 SNTAGT. This CDR3 region has 16 residues. CDR3 amino acids: CASSDGTSADYNEQFF. The DNA of the CDR3 is TGCGCCAGCAGTGACGGGACTAGCGCTGACTACAATGAGCAGTTCTTC.

The table lists this clone with many counts. The rearrangement uses TRBV20-1 and TRBJ2-1, with 9 bases fitting TRBD1. Germline values: CDR1 DFQATT, CDR2 SNEGSKA (reference sequence). This CDR3 has 13 amino acids. V was pared by 6 bases and J by 3 bases, with 3 bases of the junction left unmatched. The DNA of the CDR3 is TGCAGTGCCGGACAGGGGAGCTACAATGAGCAGTTCTTC. Translation gives CSAGQGSYNEQFF.

V is TRBV6-2 or TRBV6-3 and J is TRBJ2-2; D could derive from TRBD1 or TRBD2 (5 bases each). The CDR3 has 15 amino acids. The V gene's germline CDR1 is MNHEY and CDR2 SVGEGT. Trimming shortened V by 4 bases and J by 9 bases, and 18 bases separated the two germline ends. CDR3 sequence reads: CASSSGRTGTWELFF. The CDR3 DNA follows: TGTGCCAGCAGTTCGGGCAGGACGGGGACCTGGGAGCTGTTTTTT.

In its sample, this clone is medium-sized. The gene calls are TRBV10-2 and TRBJ2-3; D is tentatively TRBD1 or TRBD2 (5 bases each). Germline V CDR1 and CDR2: WSHSY, SAAADI. The V and J ends lost 3 bases and 6 bases respectively, with 16 bases between them. The CDR3 totals 15 residues. The chain's CDR3 is CASSDPGRQSDTQYF. The CDR3 DNA reads TGCGCCAGCAGTGATCCGGGGCGTCAATCCGATACGCAGTATTTT.

By frequency in the sample, this clone is medium-sized. The chain employs TRBV12-3 or TRBV12-4 and TRBJ2-1, with 10 nucleotides matching TRBD1. This CDR3 contains 13 residues. The trim removed 5 bases at V and 14 bases at J, leaving 9 bases unmatched. CDR3 nucleotide sequence: TGTGCCAGCAGTCCGACAGGGGGCGCTTCGAAGTTCTTC. This gives the protein CASSPTGGASKFF.

The J gene is TRBJ2-7, the V gene TRBV6-1; the match to TRBD2 covers 7 bases. After removal of 6 bases from V and 4 bases from J, the junction contained 12 bases not matched to a gene. Germline-derived CDR1 and CDR2 are MNHNS and SASEGT. This CDR3 spans 15 amino acids. The CDR3 DNA sequence: TGTGCCAGCAGAATGGACCGGGGGGTTTGGTACGAGCAGTACTTC. Translation gives CASRMDRGVWYEQYF.

Ten or more counts support this clone. The chain combines TRBV24-1 with TRBJ2-3; 13 bases are a match to TRBD2. V lost 4 bases and J lost 2; bases outside the gene matches: 5. CDR1 and CDR2 from the germline V gene are KGHDR and SFDVKD. The CDR3 covers 17 residues. CDR3 sequence reads: CATSEGTSGAITDTQYF. The CDR3 DNA sequence: TGTGCCACCAGTGAAGGGACTAGCGGGGCGATCACAGATACGCAGTATTTT.

Ten or more counts support this clone. The chain joins TRBV7-9 to TRBJ2-1; TRBD2 matches 8 bases. V was pared by 6 bases and J by 1 base, with 5 bases of the junction left unmatched. The CDR3 extends over 15 amino acids. Germline-derived CDR1 and CDR2 are SEHNR and FQNEAQ (reference sequence). This CDR3 reads CASRTGLGSYNEQFF. The DNA for the CDR3 is TGTGCCAGCAGGACGGGACTAGGTTCCTACAATGAGCAGTTCTTC.

This clone was seen only a few times. The genes are TRBV6-1 and TRBJ2-1, with D hard to call. The CDR3 consists of 13 residues. CDR1 is MNHNS and CDR2 is SASEGT in the germline V gene. The germline V and J ends were trimmed by 2 bases and 4 bases, with 6 bases remaining between them. CDR3 loop: CASSEYLYNEQFF. The CDR3 DNA follows: TGTGCCAGCAGTGAATACCTGTACAATGAGCAGTTCTTC.

Points on this clone: At one of its ends the junction is not consistent with the germline gene, which may arise from a read error. The rearrangement uses TRBV10-3 and TRBJ1-5, with a tentative D call TRBD1 (5 bases). The CDR3 is made up of 15 amino acids. From germline, CDR1 is ENHRY and CDR2 SYGVKD. CDR3 amino acids: CVISLQGSGNQPQHF. CDR3 sequence (DNA): TGTGTCATCAGCCTGCAGGGATCAGGCAATCAGCCCCAGCATTTT.

Judged by abundance, this clone is medium-sized (0.01 to 0.1%). The chain uses TRBV6-1 and TRBJ2-7, with TRBD2 matching over 15 bases. The germline gives CDR1 MNHNS, CDR2 SASEGT. CDR3 length equals 15 residues. The V gene end was trimmed by 6 bases and the J gene end by 7 bases; junction bases not matched to a gene: 7. This CDR3 reads CASSGGLAGGREQYF. In DNA, the CDR3 is TGTGCCAGCAGCGGGGGACTAGCGGGAGGAAGGGAGCAGTACTTC.

This chain uses TRBV19 with TRBJ1-1; D is unresolved. Germline CDR1 is LNHDA and CDR2 is SQIVND (reference sequence). The V and J ends lost 3 bases and 4 bases respectively, with 15 bases between them. CDR3 length equals 15 residues. The DNA for the CDR3 is TGTGCCAGTAGTATGGGGTACCCCCATATCACTGAAGCTTTCTTT. The encoded protein is CASSMGYPHITEAFF.

The chain is built from TRBV7-3 and TRBJ2-5; D perhaps matches TRBD2 (6 bases). The length of the CDR3 is 15 residues. The germline V gene has CDR1 SGHTA and CDR2 FQGTGA. V shed 5 bases and J shed 5 bases, with 18 bases lying between them. The CDR3 region has the DNA TGTGCCAGCAGCCGTTATGGGGGAGGAGGGGAGACCCAGTACTTC. Translated: CASSRYGGGGETQYF.

This clone was counted a few times. This chain connects TRBV28 to TRBJ2-7, with D perhaps matching TRBD2 (5 bases). Germline values: CDR1 MDHEN, CDR2 SYDVKM. V lost 10 bases and J 7 bases, leaving 17 bases between the germline ends. The CDR3 loop spans 12 amino acids. The CDR3 region has the DNA TGTGCCATCATGGGTGTCCGGGGTGAGCAGTACTTC. The encoded protein is CAIMGVRGEQYF.

By frequency in the sample, this clone is medium-sized (0.01 to 0.1%). The chain couples TRBV10-2 to TRBJ2-6; D possibly matches TRBD1 or TRBD2 (5 bases each). CDR1 WSHSY and CDR2 SAAADI come from the germline V gene. The V end was cut by 8 bases, the J end by 0 bases, with 11 bases between. The CDR3 consists of 15 residues. The CDR3 DNA reads TGCGCCAGCGGAGACGGGGCCTCTGGGGCCAACGTCCTGACTTTC. Translation: CASGDGASGANVLTF.

This clone was seen at least ten times. This chain links TRBV7-2 with TRBJ2-7; tentatively, D is TRBD1 or TRBD2 (5 bases each). CDR1 and CDR2 (germline): SGHTA, FQGNSA. Trimming stripped 1 base from V and 8 bases from J, with 18 bases between. CDR3 length: 15 residues. CDR3 sequence (DNA): TGTGCCAGCAGCTTAGGGTCAATGGGGGTAGCCAAGCAGTACTTC. Translation: CASSLGSMGVAKQYF. Full variable domain (outside the CDR3, taken from reference TRBV7-2 and TRBJ2-7): GAGVSQSPSNKVTEKGKDVELRCDPISGHTALYWYRQSLGQGLEFLIYFQGNSAPDKSGLPSDRFSAERTGGSVSTLTIQRTQQEDSAVYLCASSLGSMGVAKQYFGPGTRLTVT.

This clone is labeled as medium-sized. The chain carries TRBV6-1 and TRBJ1-3; D may be TRBD1 (6 bases). The CDR3 has 13 amino acids. Germline CDR1 is MNHNS and CDR2 is SASEGT. The V end was cut by 6 bases, the J end by 2 bases, with 8 bases between. The CDR3 sequence is CASRRGAGNTIYF. The CDR3 DNA follows: TGTGCCAGCAGAAGGGGGGCTGGAAACACCATATATTTT.

The rearrangement uses TRBV12-3 or TRBV12-4 and TRBJ2-1; no clear D gene. Trimming stripped 0 bases from V and 5 bases from J, with 14 bases between. This CDR3 comprises 16 residues. For the CDR3, the DNA is TGTGCCAGCAGTTTAGCGGATCTGATCACCGACAATGAGCAGTTCTTC. It encodes CASSLADLITDNEQFF.

This clone is termed medium-sized. The chain has TRBV7-6 and TRBJ2-7, with 7 bases matching TRBD2. Germline CDR1 SGHVS, CDR2 FNYEAQ. The V gene end was trimmed by 5 bases and the J gene end by 3 bases; junction bases not matched to a gene: 10. The CDR3 runs to 15 residues. The CDR3 loop is CASSPGGWGGYEQYF. The CDR3 DNA sequence: TGTGCCAGCAGCCCTGGGGGATGGGGGGGCTACGAGCAGTACTTC.

Concerning this clone: This may come from a read error, since a much larger clone is one base off. J is TRBJ2-2 and V is TRBV6-1; D perhaps matches TRBD1 (6 bases). Germline V gene data show CDR1 as MNHNS and CDR2 as SASEGT. The ends were cut back, 3 bases at V and 10 bases at J, with 18 bases in the middle. The CDR3 length is 15 residues. The CDR3 region has the DNA TGTGCCAGCAGTGAGATCACAGGGACACCGTTGGAGCTGTTTTTT. Protein product: CASSEITGTPLELFF.

This clone was counted a few times. The rearrangement links TRBV5-5 to TRBJ2-4; tentatively, D is TRBD2 (7 bases). Germline CDR1 and CDR2: SGHKS and YYEKEE (reference sequence). V gave up 3 bases and J gave up 5 bases, with 21 bases separating them. This CDR3 region has 17 residues. The CDR3 DNA sequence: TGTGCCAGCAGCTCCGGCGGTGGCGGGGGCCGCGAAAACATTCAGTACTTC. As protein: CASSSGGGGGRENIQYF.

This clone is judged medium-sized. This chain uses TRBV7-2 with TRBJ2-1, with D maybe TRBD1 (6 bases). Trimming pared 5 bases from V and 7 bases from J, leaving 9 bases between. The CDR3 totals 12 residues. Germline values: CDR1 SGHTA, CDR2 FQGNSA. CDR3 DNA: TGTGCCAGCAGCAAGGACAGAAATGAGCAGTTCTTC. Protein product: CASSKDRNEQFF.

This clone qualifies as medium-sized. The chain uses TRBV6-1 and TRBJ2-5, with TRBD2 as a possible D gene (5 bases). Germline V gene lookup returns CDR1 MNHNS and CDR2 SASEGT. The CDR3 is made up of 12 amino acids. The V end lost 5 bases, the J end lost 4 bases, and 8 bases lay between the germline ends. The CDR3 DNA reads TGTGCCAGCAGTATGGCGGGAGAGACCCAGTACTTC. Translating it yields CASSMAGETQYF.

Regarding this clone: Since the CDR3 does not end with the conserved phenylalanine or tryptophan, this likely comes from a read error. As DNA, the CDR3 is TGTGCCAGTTCCCGGGACTCTGGGGCCAACGTCCTGACTTCC. Amino acids: CASSRDSGANVLTS. This chain links TRBV19 with TRBJ2-6, with D maybe TRBD2 (5 bases). Germline V gene sequence: CDR1 LNHDA, CDR2 SQIVND (reference sequence). Deletions cut 8 bases from V and 0 bases from J, with 8 bases between. The CDR3 has 14 residues.

To note about this clone: One end of the junction varies from germline; a read error may be responsible. The J gene is TRBJ2-1, the V gene TRBV4-2; 9 bases fit TRBD1. The CDR3 has 15 amino acids. Per the germline V gene, CDR1 is LGHNA and CDR2 is YNFKEQ. CDR3 sequence reads: CASSQGQGEYNEHFF. For the CDR3, the DNA is TGTGCCAGCAGCCAGGGACAGGGTGAGTACAATGAGCATTTCTTC.

In its sample, this clone is medium-sized. Other DNA sequences in the sample encode the same CDR3. The chain combines TRBV2 with TRBJ2-3; the D is unclear. Germline CDR1 reads SNHLY; CDR2 reads FYNNEI. Trimming took 7 bases from V and 6 from J, leaving 11 bases between them. The CDR3 length is 12 residues. As DNA, the CDR3 is TGTGCCAGCAACTATATGAGCGATACGCAGTATTTT. Translating gives CASNYMSDTQYF.

The chain recombines TRBV5-4 with TRBJ1-1, with TRBD1 as a possible D gene (6 bases). CDR3 length: 14 amino acids. CDR1 is SGHNT, CDR2 YYREEE, per germline (reference sequence). V shed 0 bases and J shed 1 base, with 7 bases lying between them. CDR3 amino acids: CASSLGTANTEAFF. The CDR3 bases are TGTGCCAGCAGCTTGGGGACAGCGAACACTGAAGCTTTCTTT.